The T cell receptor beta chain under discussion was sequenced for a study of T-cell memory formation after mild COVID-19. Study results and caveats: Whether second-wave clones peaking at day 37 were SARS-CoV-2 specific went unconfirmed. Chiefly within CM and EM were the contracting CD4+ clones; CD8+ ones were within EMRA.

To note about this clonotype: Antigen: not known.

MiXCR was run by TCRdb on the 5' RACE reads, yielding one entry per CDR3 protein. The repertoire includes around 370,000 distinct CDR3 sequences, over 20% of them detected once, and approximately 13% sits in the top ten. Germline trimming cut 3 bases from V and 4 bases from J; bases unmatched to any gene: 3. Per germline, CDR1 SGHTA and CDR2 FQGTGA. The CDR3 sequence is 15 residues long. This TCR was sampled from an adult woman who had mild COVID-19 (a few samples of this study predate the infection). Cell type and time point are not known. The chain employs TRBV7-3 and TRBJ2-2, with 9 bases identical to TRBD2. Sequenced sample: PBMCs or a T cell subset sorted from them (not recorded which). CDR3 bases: TGTGCCAGCAGCTTCGCGGGAGGGGGCACCGGGGAGCTGTTTTTT. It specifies CASSFAGGGTGELFF.